The T cell receptor beta chain described here comes from a study of Ad26.COV2.S vaccination and SARS-CoV-2 variants. In the study overall: Ad26.COV2.S, an intramuscular injection, was given once or twice 56 days apart.

Notes on this clone: Its target is unknown.

The method was immunoSEQ multiplex PCR; TCRdb's version includes in-frame clones alone and lacks a portion of them. The table includes roughly 700,000 clones, about 90% detected once. Germline V CDR1 and CDR2: LNHNV, YYDKDF (reference sequence). With 5 bases removed from V and 3 bases from J, the gap between germline ends came to 17 bases. The CDR3 length is 15 residues. Whole-study findings and limits: With respect to non-spike TCR breadth, vaccine and placebo recipients were similar. The TCR breadth and depth analyses may have understated or missed part of the total T cell responses.

This sample's treatment: roughly 18 received Ad26.COV2.S at low or high dose, single or two shots; several received placebo; per-sample allocation not given. Specimen acquisition occurred on day 63 following the initial vaccine or placebo injection. The TCR originated in a person between 18 and 65 years old who received the Ad26.COV2.S COVID-19 vaccine or a placebo. This specimen consisted of peripheral blood, obtained in a trial of Ad26.COV2.S vaccine versus placebo. J is TRBJ2-7 and V is TRBV15, with a weak D call TRBD2 (6 bases). The CDR3 loop is CATSLVADGSYEQYF. The CDR3 nucleotides read TGTGCCACCAGCTTAGTAGCGGACGGAAGCTACGAGCAGTACTTC.